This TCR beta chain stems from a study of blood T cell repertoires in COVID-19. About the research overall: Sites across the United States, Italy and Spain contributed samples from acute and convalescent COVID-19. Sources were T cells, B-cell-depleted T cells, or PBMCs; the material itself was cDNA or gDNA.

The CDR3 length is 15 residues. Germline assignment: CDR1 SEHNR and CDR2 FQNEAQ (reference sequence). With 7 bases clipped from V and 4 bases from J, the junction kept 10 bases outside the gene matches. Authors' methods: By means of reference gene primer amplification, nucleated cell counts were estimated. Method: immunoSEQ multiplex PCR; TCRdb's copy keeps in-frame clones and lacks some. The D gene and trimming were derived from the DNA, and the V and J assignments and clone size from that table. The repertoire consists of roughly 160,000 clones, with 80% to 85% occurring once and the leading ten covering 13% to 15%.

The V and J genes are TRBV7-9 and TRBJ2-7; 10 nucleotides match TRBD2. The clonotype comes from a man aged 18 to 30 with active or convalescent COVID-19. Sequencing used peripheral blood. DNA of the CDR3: TGTGCCAGCAAACCTAGCGGGAGTTTAACGTACGAGCAGTACTTC. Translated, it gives CASKPSGSLTYEQYF.